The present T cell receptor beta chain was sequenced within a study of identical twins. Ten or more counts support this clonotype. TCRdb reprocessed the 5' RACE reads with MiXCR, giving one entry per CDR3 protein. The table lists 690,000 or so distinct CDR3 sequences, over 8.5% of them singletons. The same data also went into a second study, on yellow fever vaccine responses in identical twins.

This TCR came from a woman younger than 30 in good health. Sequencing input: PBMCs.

In DNA, the CDR3 is TGTGCTGCCGGCTGGCGGAAATACGAGCAGTACTTC. It yields the protein CAAGWRKYEQYF. The chain couples TRBV6-2 or TRBV6-3 to TRBJ2-7; D is uncertain. The CDR3 extends over 12 amino acids. Germline loops: CDR1 MNHEY, CDR2 SVGEGT.